What follows describes a single T cell receptor (beta chain). The sample comes from a study of blood T cell repertoires in COVID-19. Study overall: The samples span acute and convalescent COVID-19 from the United States, Italy and Spain. Sample material is recorded as cDNA or gDNA derived from T cells, B-cell-depleted T cells, or PBMCs.

In the source study's methods: Amplification from reference gene primers served as the basis for estimated nucleated cell counts. TCRdb's copy holds only in-frame clones and misses some; the assay was immunoSEQ multiplex PCR. D and trimming come from the DNA, and the V and J calls and clone size come from that table. Of 150,000 to 200,000 clones detected, around four fifths appear once; the ten largest clones hold roughly 2%. J was trimmed by 0 bases and V by 3 bases; bases with no gene match: 9. CDR3 length equals 18 residues. CDR1 SGHTA and CDR2 FQGNSA come from the germline V gene. The sequenced sample was peripheral blood. This sequence joins TRBV7-2 and TRBJ2-3; 10 bases fit TRBD2. The origin of this receptor is a woman older than 75 with acute or convalescent COVID-19. This chain's CDR3 is CASSFLSSSGGSTDTQYF. The CDR3 region has the DNA TGTGCCAGCAGCTTCTTGTCCTCTAGCGGGGGAAGCACAGATACGCAGTATTTT.